The entry below describes one T cell receptor beta chain. The sample originates from a study of blood T cell repertoires in COVID-19. Study at large: Recovery meant two consecutive negative NP/OP PCR tests, professional clearance, or resolved symptoms. From the United States, Italy and Spain came samples of acute and convalescent COVID-19.

Profiling relied on immunoSEQ multiplex PCR, and the TCRdb table lists in-frame clones only, not all of them. Of around 200,000 clones in the sample, 85% to 90% were seen once. The CDR3 contains 16 residues. CDR1 SGHTA and CDR2 FQGNSA come from the germline V gene. J lost 9 bases, V lost 0 bases, and 5 bases had no gene match. The study assigned cohorts using participant-reported clinical history. Sequencing used PBMCs or T cells enriched from blood (not recorded which). This chain connects TRBV7-2 to TRBJ2-2; TRBD2 matches at 12 bases. The TCR sequence derives from a woman in her 50s in a cohort exposed to, infected with or recovered from COVID-19 (not recorded which). The CDR3 sequence is CASSLALAGGLWELFF. DNA for the CDR3: TGTGCCAGCAGCTTAGCGCTAGCGGGGGGGCTTTGGGAGCTGTTTTTT.